The clone carrying this T cell receptor (beta chain) was counted at least ten times. The data belong to a study of blood T cell repertoires in COVID-19. Study details: Specimens from acute and convalescent COVID-19 originated in the United States, Italy and Spain. The cDNA or gDNA used as material had been derived from T cells, B-cell-depleted T cells, or PBMCs.

The CDR3 spans 15 residues. V lost 3 bases, J lost 2 bases, and 13 bases lay in between. Per germline, CDR1 GTSNPN and CDR2 SVGIG (reference sequence). Sequencing used immunoSEQ multiplex PCR; TCRdb keeps in-frame clones, though not all of them. The sample lists under 250,000 clones, around 83% occurring once. Sequenced: peripheral blood. The chain recombines TRBV30 with TRBJ1-4, with D possibly matching TRBD1 (6 bases). This TCR was recovered from a man aged 40-50 years with active or convalescent COVID-19. The chain's CDR3 is CAWSLRTVTNEKLFF. In DNA form, the CDR3 reads TGTGCCTGGAGCCTCAGGACAGTTACTAATGAAAAACTGTTTTTT.